A selection of T cell receptor beta chains follows, all from one sample in a study of cytomegalovirus exposure and HLA in healthy donors. Only in-frame clones appear in the TCRdb table, and some are missing; sequencing was by immunoSEQ multiplex PCR. This table holds approximately 70,000 clones, roughly four fifths found once. Sequencing was carried out using PBMCs. Receptors were obtained from a man in his fifties or sixties in good health and CMV-seronegative. Each CDR3 is given with its conserved first and last residue. Each record gives: clone size, J gene, V gene, D gene, CDR3 protein, CDR3 DNA. D genes are given only for firm matches. The listing skips clone size in some rows; elsewhere it reads once, few, many or a size class.

>once|TRBJ2-7|TRBV28|-
CASTLRGVSDYLF
TGTGCCAGCACTCTCCGTGGGGTTTCGGACTACCTCTTC
>-|TRBJ1-1|TRBV5-4|-
CASGGGRGAFF
TGTGCCAGCGGCGGGGGGCGAGGAGCTTTCTTT
>-|TRBJ1-2|TRBV7-8|-
CASSPTDAGSGYTF
TGTGCCAGCAGCCCGACGGACGCGGGGAGTGGCTACACCTTC
>-|TRBJ2-3|TRBV12-5|TRBD2
CASGYGLAGTSTDTQYF
TGTGCTAGTGGTTATGGACTAGCGGGTACGAGCACAGATACGCAGTATTTT
>-|TRBJ1-1|TRBV11-2|TRBD1
CASSRDSHAEAFF
TGTGCCAGCAGCCGGGACAGTCACGCTGAAGCTTTCTTT
>once|TRBJ1-5|TRBV27|-
CASSLFTGGNQPQHF
TGTGCCAGCAGTTTATTCACCGGGGGCAATCAGCCCCAGCATTTT
>-|TRBJ2-7|TRBV2|TRBD2
CASSEFRTSGSEQYF
TGTGCCAGCAGTGAATTTAGGACTAGCGGGAGCGAGCAGTACTTC
>once|TRBJ1-1|TRBV29-1|TRBD1
CSVGQGETEAFF
TGCAGCGTGGGACAGGGGGAGACCGAAGCTTTCTTT
>-|TRBJ2-2|TRBV2|TRBD1
CASTLGQMNTGELFF
TGTGCCAGTACACTGGGACAGATGAACACCGGGGAGCTGTTTTTT
>-|TRBJ1-1|TRBV5-1|TRBD1
CASSTPHPGQGALSAEAFF
TGCGCCAGCAGCACTCCCCACCCGGGACAGGGGGCGTTAAGCGCTGAAGCTTTCTTT
>-|TRBJ2-7|TRBV30|-
CAGWTKTYEQYF
TGTGCCGGTTGGACTAAAACCTACGAGCAGTACTTC
>-|TRBJ2-1|TRBV2|TRBD2
CASTLGTSNNEQFF
TGTGCCAGCACGTTGGGGACTAGTAACAATGAGCAGTTCTTC
>-|TRBJ2-7|TRBV30|TRBD2
CAWSWASGGDEQYF
TGTGCCTGGAGTTGGGCTAGCGGGGGGGACGAGCAGTACTTC
>-|TRBJ1-1|TRBV7-9|-
CASSLVQGSPWIEAFF
TGTGCCAGCAGCTTAGTTCAGGGGTCTCCGTGGATTGAAGCTTTCTTT
>-|TRBJ2-3|TRBV30|TRBD2
CAWRGTSGGLKRDTQYF
TGTGCCTGGAGAGGGACTAGCGGGGGGCTCAAGCGGGATACGCAGTATTTT
>-|TRBJ1-1|TRBV12-5|-
CASGPGGPYNEAFF
TGTGCTAGTGGTCCGGGCGGGCCGTACAATGAAGCTTTCTTT
>few|TRBJ1-1|TRBV19|-
CASSIQARLNTEAFF
TGTGCCAGTAGTATCCAGGCCCGATTGAACACTGAAGCTTTCTTT
>-|TRBJ2-1|TRBV7-2|TRBD1
CASSLSGTDNEQFF
TGTGCCAGCAGTTTATCCGGGACAGACAATGAGCAGTTCTTC
>-|TRBJ2-1|TRBV2|-
CASGGGLLQFF
TGTGCCAGCGGGGGAGGACTTCTGCAGTTCTTC
>once|TRBJ2-3|TRBV9|-
CASSVGIAVDTQYF
TGTGCCAGCAGCGTAGGAATAGCCGTAGATACGCAGTATTTT
>-|TRBJ1-2|TRBV4-3|-
CASSQDLRGNYGYTF
TGCGCCAGCAGCCAAGATCTAAGGGGAAACTATGGCTACACCTTC
>-|TRBJ1-3|TRBV2|-
CASSRTDRGNTIYF
TGTGCCAGCAGCCGGACAGATAGAGGAAACACCATATATTTT
>-|TRBJ1-2|TRBV7-9|-
CASSGEGRGYGYTF
TGTGCCAGCAGCGGGGAGGGGCGAGGCTATGGCTACACCTTC
>-|TRBJ1-1|TRBV5-1|-
CASSLAGQLNTEAFF
TGCGCCAGCAGCTTGGCTGGGCAGCTGAACACTGAAGCTTTCTTT
>-|TRBJ1-3|TRBV30|-
CAWSQGHGGMGTIYF
TGTGCCTGGAGTCAGGGACACGGAGGTATGGGCACCATATATTTT
>few|TRBJ2-7|TRBV30|TRBD1
CAAGQGVSYEQYF
TGTGCCGCCGGACAGGGGGTCTCCTACGAGCAGTACTTC
>medium-sized|TRBJ2-1|TRBV6-5|TRBD1
CASSYGTGGHNEQFF
TGTGCCAGCAGTTACGGAACAGGGGGTCACAATGAGCAGTTCTTC
>-|TRBJ2-5|TRBV7-7|-
CASSFIDGQKETQYF
TGTGCTAGCAGCTTCATTGACGGACAGAAGGAGACCCAGTACTTC
>-|TRBJ2-3|TRBV7-6|TRBD2
CASSLGGSGSDTQYF
TGTGCCAGCAGCTTAGGCGGGAGCGGGTCAGATACGCAGTATTTT
>-|TRBJ2-2|TRBV14|-
CASRVPGVDGELFF
TGTGCCAGCAGGGTGCCTGGAGTTGACGGGGAGCTGTTTTTT
>-|TRBJ2-2|TRBV28|-
CASSWKRWELFF
TGTGCCAGCAGTTGGAAGCGGTGGGAGCTGTTTTTT
>-|TRBJ2-7|TRBV6-5|-
CAGAGSFDEQYF
TGTGCCGGCGCCGGGAGCTTTGACGAGCAGTACTTC
>-|TRBJ1-1|TRBV6-6|TRBD1
CASSNPTGGTEAFF
TGTGCCAGCAGTAACCCCACAGGGGGCACTGAAGCTTTCTTT
>-|TRBJ2-1|TRBV2|TRBD2
CASSDQRGAYNEQFF
TGTGCCAGCAGTGATCAGCGGGGGGCCTACAATGAGCAGTTCTTC
>-|TRBJ2-7|TRBV27|-
CASGPGLPPHEQYF
TGTGCCAGCGGGCCAGGACTCCCACCCCACGAGCAGTACTTC
>few|TRBJ2-3|TRBV29-1|TRBD2
CSVLAVADTQYF
TGCAGCGTACTAGCGGTCGCAGATACGCAGTATTTT
>-|TRBJ1-1|TRBV6-6|-
CASSYQRAWVNTEAFF
TGTGCCAGCAGTTACCAGAGGGCCTGGGTGAACACTGAAGCTTTCTTT
>-|TRBJ1-4|TRBV27|-
CASSSGWGGTNEKLFF
TGTGCCAGCAGTTCTGGGTGGGGAGGGACTAATGAAAAACTGTTTTTT
>-|TRBJ2-1|TRBV7-2|-
CASSSTQNEQFF
TGTGCCAGCAGCTCCACCCAGAATGAGCAGTTCTTC
>-|TRBJ2-1|TRBV18|-
CASSPSREHNEQFF
TGTGCCAGCTCACCCAGCCGGGAGCACAATGAGCAGTTCTTC
>few|TRBJ1-1|TRBV7-2|-
CASSLARGGNTEAFF
TGTGCCAGCAGCTTAGCGAGAGGGGGGAACACTGAAGCTTTCTTT
>-|TRBJ2-3|TRBV7-9|-
CASSARQYSTDTQYF
TGTGCCAGCAGCGCCAGACAGTATAGCACAGATACGCAGTATTTT
>-|TRBJ2-3|TRBV5-1|TRBD2
CASRAGSSTDTQYF
TGCGCCAGCCGAGCGGGGTCTAGCACAGATACGCAGTATTTT
>-|TRBJ2-1|TRBV7-9|TRBD2
CASSPRLAGAYNEQFF
TGTGCCAGCAGCCCTCGACTAGCGGGAGCCTACAATGAGCAGTTCTTC
>few|TRBJ1-6|TRBV9|-
CASSVTRNSPLHF
TGTGCCAGCAGCGTAACGAGAAATTCACCCCTCCACTTT
>-|TRBJ2-5|TRBV10-2|TRBD2
CASAKGLAGVETQYF
TGCGCCAGCGCCAAGGGACTAGCGGGGGTAGAGACCCAGTACTTC
>-|TRBJ1-5|TRBV7-8|-
CASSSNSNQPQHF
TGTGCCAGCAGCTCCAATAGCAATCAGCCCCAGCATTTT
>-|TRBJ1-1|TRBV12-5|-
CASASDSRISRAFF
TGTGCTAGTGCTTCAGACAGCCGGATATCTAGGGCTTTCTTT
>-|TRBJ2-3|TRBV6-5|-
CASSYAKRLGTDTQYF
TGTGCCAGCAGTTACGCTAAGCGTCTCGGGACAGATACGCAGTATTTT
>-|TRBJ1-3|TRBV7-9|-
CASSPGTGSGNTIYF
TGTGCCAGCAGCCCGGGTACGGGCTCTGGAAACACCATATATTTT